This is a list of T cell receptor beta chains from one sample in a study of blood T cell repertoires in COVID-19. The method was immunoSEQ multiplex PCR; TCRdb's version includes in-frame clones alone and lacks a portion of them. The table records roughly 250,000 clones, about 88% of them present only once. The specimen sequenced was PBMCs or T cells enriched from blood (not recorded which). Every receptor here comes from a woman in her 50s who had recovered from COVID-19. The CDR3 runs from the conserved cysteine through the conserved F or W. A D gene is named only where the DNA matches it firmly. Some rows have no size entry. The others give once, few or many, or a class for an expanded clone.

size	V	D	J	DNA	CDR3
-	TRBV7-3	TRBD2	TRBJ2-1	TGTGCCAGCAGCACTAGCGGGGACAATGAGCAGTTCTTC	CASSTSGDNEQFF
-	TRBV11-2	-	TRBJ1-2	TGTGCCAGCAGCTTAAGGGGCAGGGGCGGCTACACCTTC	CASSLRGRGGYTF
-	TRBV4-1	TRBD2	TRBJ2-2	TGCGCCAGCAGCCGGACTAGCGGTTACACCGGGGAGCTGTTTTTT	CASSRTSGYTGELFF
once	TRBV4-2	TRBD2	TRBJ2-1	TGTGCCAGCAGCCTTGGACTAGCGGAACCCAATGAGCAGTTCTTC	CASSLGLAEPNEQFF
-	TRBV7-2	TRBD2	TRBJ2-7	TGTGCCAGCAGTCCCCTAGCGGGAGGCACTTACGAGCAGTACTTC	CASSPLAGGTYEQYF
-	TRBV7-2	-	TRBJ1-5	TGTGCCAGCAGCTTAGCGCTAAATCAGCCCCAGCATTTT	CASSLALNQPQHF
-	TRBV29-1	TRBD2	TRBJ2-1	TGCAGCGTTTCTGACGGGAGGTATTATGAGCAGTTCTTC	CSVSDGRYYEQFF
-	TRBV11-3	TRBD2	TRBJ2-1	TGTGCCAGCAGCTTAGGAGTTAGCGGGAGGCCCGAGCAGTTCTTC	CASSLGVSGRPEQFF
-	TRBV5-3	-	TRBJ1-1	TGTGCCAGAAGCTTGTGCGGGAGCAGGATGAACACTGAAGCTTTCTTT	CARSLCGSRMNTEAFF
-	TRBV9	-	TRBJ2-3	TGTGCCAGCAGCGTGAGGGACTCCACAGATACGCAGTATTTT	CASSVRDSTDTQYF
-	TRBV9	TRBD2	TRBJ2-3	TGTGCCAGCAGCGTAAGCGGGAGGGCCCGGTCGGGCACAGATACGCAGTATTTT	CASSVSGRARSGTDTQYF
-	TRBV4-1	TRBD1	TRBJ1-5	TGCGCCAGCAGCCAAGATCTCGAGGGGAGACAGGGTCAGCCCCAGCATTTT	CASSQDLEGRQGQPQHF
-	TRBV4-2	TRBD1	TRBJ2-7	TGTGCCAGCAGCCAAACCGGGACAGGGACCTACGAGCAGTACTTC	CASSQTGTGTYEQYF
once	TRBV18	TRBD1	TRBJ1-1	TGTGCCAGCTCACCACAGGGGACAGCGAACACTGAAGCTTTCTTT	CASSPQGTANTEAFF
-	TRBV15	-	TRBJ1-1	TGTGCCACCAGCATCTCAGGGGTTTCGATGAACACTGAAGCTTTCTTT	CATSISGVSMNTEAFF
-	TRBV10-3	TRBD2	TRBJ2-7	TGTGCCATCAGTGAGTTCGGGACTAGCGGGGTCGAGCAGTACTTC	CAISEFGTSGVEQYF
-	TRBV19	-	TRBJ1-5	TGTGCCAGTAGGAGCAACAGGGCGGATCAGCCCCAGCATTTT	CASRSNRADQPQHF
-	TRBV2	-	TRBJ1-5	TGTGCCAGCAGGGACAGCAATAGCAATCAGCCCCAGCATTTT	CASRDSNSNQPQHF
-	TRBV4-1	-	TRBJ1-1	TGCGCCAGCAGCCAAGAAAACAGGGTAAACACTGAAGCTTTCTTT	CASSQENRVNTEAFF
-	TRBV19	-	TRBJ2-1	TGTGCCAGTAGTCCTTTATGGGACACTATTTACAATGAGCAGTTCTTC	CASSPLWDTIYNEQFF
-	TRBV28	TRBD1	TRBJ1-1	TGTGCCAGCAGTATTACCATGGGACAGACCGAAGCTTTCTTT	CASSITMGQTEAFF
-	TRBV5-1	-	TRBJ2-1	TGCGCCTCGTATCGTAGCGAGGGTCTCAATGAGCAGTTCTTC	CASYRSEGLNEQFF
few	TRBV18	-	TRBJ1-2	TGTGCCAGCTCACCTCCGGGAGCTAACTATGGCTACACCTTC	CASSPPGANYGYTF
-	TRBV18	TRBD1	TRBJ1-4	TGTGCCAGCTCGACAGGGTTAGGGGAAAAACTGTTTTTT	CASSTGLGEKLFF
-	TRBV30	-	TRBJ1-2	TGTGCCTGGGCCGATTGGGGGGACGGCTACACCTTC	CAWADWGDGYTF
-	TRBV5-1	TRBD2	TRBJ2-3	TGCGCCAGCAGCTGGGGACTAGCGGGAAAATCAGATACGCAGTATTTT	CASSWGLAGKSDTQYF
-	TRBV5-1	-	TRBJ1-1	TGCGCCAGCAGCCCCTCAGGGGTAGTTATGAACACTGAAGCTTTCTTT	CASSPSGVVMNTEAFF
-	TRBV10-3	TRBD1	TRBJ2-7	TGTGCCATCAGTGAGTCCAGCCCGGACAGGGTGAGGGAGCAGTACTTC	CAISESSPDRVREQYF
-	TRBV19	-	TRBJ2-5	TGTGCCAGTAGTATAGGCAGATACCAAGAGACCCAGTACTTC	CASSIGRYQETQYF
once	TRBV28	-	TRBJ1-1	TGTGCCAGCAGCGATCCGGGACGAGGGGGCACTGAAGCTTTCTTT	CASSDPGRGGTEAFF
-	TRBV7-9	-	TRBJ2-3	TGTGCCAGCAGCCCTGTCGCAGATACGCAGTATTTT	CASSPVADTQYF
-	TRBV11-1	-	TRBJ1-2	TGTGCCAGCAGCTTAGGCAGGGGTGGATATGGCTACACCTTC	CASSLGRGGYGYTF
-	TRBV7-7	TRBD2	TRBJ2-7	TGTGCTAGCAGCTTAGGTCGCGGGGGGCCATACGAGCAGTACTTC	CASSLGRGGPYEQYF
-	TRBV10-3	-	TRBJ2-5	TGTGCCATGGGGGGGGCGTCCCAAGAGACCCAGTACTTC	CAMGGASQETQYF
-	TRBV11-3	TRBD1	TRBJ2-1	TGTGCCAGCAGCCCTGACAGGGACGCACAGGAGCAGTTCTTC	CASSPDRDAQEQFF
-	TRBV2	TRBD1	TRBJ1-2	TGTGCCAGCAGTGTCCGACAGGGCTATGGCTACACCTTC	CASSVRQGYGYTF
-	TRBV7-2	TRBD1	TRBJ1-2	TGTGCCAGCAGCTTCCAGGGGGGCTACCCCCTCACCTTC	CASSFQGGYPLTF
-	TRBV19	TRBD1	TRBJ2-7	TGTGCCACCCGGTCCGTTGAACAGGGGGCGTATGAGCAGTACTTC	CATRSVEQGAYEQYF
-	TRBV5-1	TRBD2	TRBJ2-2	TGCGCCAGCAGCTTGGGACTAGCGGGAGGAGGTACCGGGGAGCTGTTTTTT	CASSLGLAGGGTGELFF
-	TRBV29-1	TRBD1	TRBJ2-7	TGCAGCGTTGAAGATCGCTCCCGCAGGGGGCGAGGTGAGCAGTACTTC	CSVEDRSRRGRGEQYF
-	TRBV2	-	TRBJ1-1	TGTGCCAGCAGGGCTTACACTGAAGCTTTCTTT	CASRAYTEAFF
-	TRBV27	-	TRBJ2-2	TGTGCCAGCAGTATCCGGTCATTCACGGTCCCCGGGGAGCTGTTTTTT	CASSIRSFTVPGELFF
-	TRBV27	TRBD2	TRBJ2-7	TGTGCCAGCAGTTTGTCCCTAGGACTAGTGAGCGAGCAGTACTTC	CASSLSLGLVSEQYF
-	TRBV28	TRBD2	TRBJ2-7	TGTGCCAGCAGCCCGAGGGCGGGAGGTATATACGAGCAGTACTTC	CASSPRAGGIYEQYF
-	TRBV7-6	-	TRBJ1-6	TGTGCCAGCAGCCCCCGGGGGACTGTAGGACATTCACCCCTCCACTTT	CASSPRGTVGHSPLHF
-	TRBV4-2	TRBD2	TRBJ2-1	TGTGCCAGCAGCCAAGAGGGTAGCGGGAGGGCCAATGAGCAGTTCTTC	CASSQEGSGRANEQFF
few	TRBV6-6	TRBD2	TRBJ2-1	TGTGCCAGCCGTCGAGGATCCGCTGCGGGAGGGGACAATGAGCAGTTCTTC	CASRRGSAAGGDNEQFF
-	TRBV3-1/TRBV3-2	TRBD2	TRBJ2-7	TGTGCCAGCAGCGTGCGGGGGGACCCCTACGAGCAGTACTTC	CASSVRGDPYEQYF
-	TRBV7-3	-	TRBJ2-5	TGTGCCAGCAGCACATTAGGGGGGACCCAGTACTTC	CASSTLGGTQYF
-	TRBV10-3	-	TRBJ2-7	TGTGCCATCAGTGAGATTCGTCAGGGAAGATACGAGCAGTACTTC	CAISEIRQGRYEQYF
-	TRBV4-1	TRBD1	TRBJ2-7	TGCGCCAGCAGCCAAGGGGGGACAGGGGGTGTATCCTACGAGCAGTACTTC	CASSQGGTGGVSYEQYF
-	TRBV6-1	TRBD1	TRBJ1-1	TGTGCCAGCAGTGACAGACAGGGCATGAACACTGAAGCTTTCTTT	CASSDRQGMNTEAFF
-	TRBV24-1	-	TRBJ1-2	TGTGCCACCAGTGGAGGGGGTAACAGGGACTATGGCTACACCTTC	CATSGGGNRDYGYTF
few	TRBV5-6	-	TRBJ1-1	TGTGCCAGCAGCTTGTCTGTTACGGGAATCATGAACACTGAAGCTTTCTTT	CASSLSVTGIMNTEAFF
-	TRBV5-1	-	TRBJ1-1	TGCGCCAGCAGCTTGCCCTCTACTGAAGCTTTCTTT	CASSLPSTEAFF
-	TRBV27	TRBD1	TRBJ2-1	TGTGCCAGCAGTAGGGACAGAGAGAACAATGAGCAGTTCTTC	CASSRDRENNEQFF
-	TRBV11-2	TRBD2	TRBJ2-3	TGTGCCAGCACATCGACTAGCGGGAGTCTTTCCACAGATACGCAGTATTTT	CASTSTSGSLSTDTQYF
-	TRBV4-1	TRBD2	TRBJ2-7	TGCGCCAGCAGGGCTAGCGGGAGCTACGAGCAGTACTTC	CASRASGSYEQYF